This T cell receptor (beta chain) was sequenced during a study of shared clonotypes between healthy human individuals. CD45RO-negative, CCR7-positively selected cells formed the naive CD8 fraction, excluding terminally differentiated effector memory CD45RA+ cells. Trimming removed 3 bases at V and 1 base at J, with 7 bases between. The CDR3 consists of 13 residues. Germline lookup yields CDR1 MNHEY and CDR2 SMNVEV (reference sequence). Replicate PCRs from sorted subsets contained roughly 200 ng DNA, which is 29,000 or so T cell genomes. Sequenced by immunoSEQ multiplex PCR; TCRdb stores in-frame clones only, minus some. The sample lists millions of clones; 85% to 95% were seen once. A remark on this clone: Its antigen remains unidentified. Other nucleotide sequences from this sample produce the same CDR3.

Study observations and caveats: Estimated richness was generally greater in naive than memory subsets.

The rearrangement uses TRBV27 and TRBJ2-7, with D hard to call. This clonotype was sampled from a man younger than 35 in good health. Some clones in this sample may be carry-over from other donors' samples. The specimen was naive CD8+ T cells from PBMCs. The CDR3 sequence is CASSFGFSYEQYF. The CDR3 region has the DNA TGTGCCAGCAGTTTCGGGTTTTCCTACGAGCAGTACTTC.